This T cell receptor (beta chain) was observed in a study of T cells after yellow fever vaccination. Turning to the study itself: Fractions low in cell number were prepared with SMART-Seq v4 Ultra Low Input.

Germline V gene data show CDR1 as DFQATT and CDR2 as SNEGSKA (reference sequence). CDR3 size: 14 residues. The V gene lost 3 bases and the J gene lost 0 bases, with 10 bases spanning the gap. Findings of the study overall: Though it reached lower strength, the secondary response hit its peak faster, day 5 versus 15.

The sample holds one count of this clonotype. Antigen unknown. 5'RACE template switching produced TCR cDNA carrying a universal primer site and UMIs. Each CDR3 protein gets one entry after TCRdb re-called the 5' RACE reads with MiXCR. The sample records around 320,000 distinct CDR3 sequences, around 10% being singletons. The source material was CD4+ T cells sorted from PBMCs, sampled 45 days after the yellow fever booster vaccination. The rearrangement uses TRBV20-1 and TRBJ2-3, with a possible D match to TRBD2 (6 bases). The origin of this receptor is a young man who received the YFV17D yellow fever vaccine. CDR3 coding DNA: TGCAGTGCTAGCCTCGGGACTAGCACAGATACGCAGTATTTT. Protein product: CSASLGTSTDTQYF.